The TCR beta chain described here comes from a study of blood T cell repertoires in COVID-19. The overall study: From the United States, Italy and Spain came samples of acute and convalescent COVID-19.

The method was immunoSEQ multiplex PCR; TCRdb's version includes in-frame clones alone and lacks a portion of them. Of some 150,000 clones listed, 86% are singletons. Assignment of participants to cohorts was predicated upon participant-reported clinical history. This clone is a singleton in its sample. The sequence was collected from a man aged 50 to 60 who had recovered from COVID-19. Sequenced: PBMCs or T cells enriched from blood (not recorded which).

The CDR3 DNA reads as TGTGCCAGCAGCCCAGGGACTAGCGGGAGAGAAGAGACCCAGTACTTC. This gives the protein CASSPGTSGREETQYF. The rearrangement joins TRBV5-4 to TRBJ2-5; 14 bases are shared with TRBD2. Germline assignment: CDR1 SGHNT and CDR2 YYREEE (reference sequence). Germline trimming cut 4 bases from V and 3 bases from J; bases unmatched to any gene: 5. This CDR3 is built from 16 residues.